The 13 T cell receptor beta chains below were found in one sample sequenced in a study of tumor-infiltrating lymphocytes in primary liver carcinoma. Synthesis of TCR beta cDNA was carried out from about 500 ng total RNA with a constant-region primer. Libraries of TCR beta came from three nested multiplex PCR rounds with slightly modified ARM-PCR. PCR rounds one and two used TRBV1-TRBV30 forward primers with a C-beta reverse primer for about 9 cycles each. TCRdb fed the multiplex PCR reads into MiXCR, producing one record per CDR3 protein. The top ten clones hold about 40% of a sample with about 20,000 distinct CDR3 sequences, roughly 80% of them seen once. Co-extraction yielded RNA and DNA from about 20-30 mg of unsorted bulk tissue. Source material: liver tumor tissue from sampling region 4. As for subset: tumor region T4, right-lateral pole. The receptor set was obtained from a woman aged 25 to 39 with primary liver carcinoma and hepatitis B virus infection.

This chain connects TRBV5-6 to TRBJ2-7, with 13 bases aligning to TRBD2. Germline loops: CDR1 SGHDT, CDR2 YYEEEE. The CDR3 extends over 15 amino acids. V dropped 4 bases and J dropped 4; count of bases not matched to a gene: 5. The CDR3 region is CASSRRTSGSYEQYF. The CDR3 bases are TGTGCCAGCAGCCGACGGACTAGCGGGAGTTACGAGCAGTACTTC. Full variable domain (rest looked up from reference TRBV5-6 and TRBJ2-7): DAGVTQSPTHLIKTRGQQVTLRCSPKSGHDTVSWYQQALGQGPQFIFQYYEEEERQRGNFPDRFSGHQFPNYSSELNVNALLLGDSALYLCASSRRTSGSYEQYFGPGTRLTVT.

The count of this clonotype is one. Mismatch with germline at one junction end may stem from a read error. The chain combines TRBV6-1 with TRBJ2-4; 12 bases fit TRBD2. This CDR3 contains 19 residues. Germline values: CDR1 MNHNS, CDR2 SASEGT. The CDR3 loop reads CASTLAGGPFGLAKSIRYF. In DNA, the CDR3 is TGTGCCAGCACCCTAGCGGGAGGGCCTTTCGGGCTAGCCAAAAGCATTCGGTACTTC.

In its sample, this clonotype is medium-sized. V and J are TRBV6-5 and TRBJ2-7, with TRBD2 matching over 12 bases. J gave up 6 bases and V 6 bases, and 3 bases lay outside the gene matches. The germline V gene has CDR1 MNHEY and CDR2 SVGAGI. This CDR3 is 13 amino acids long. The CDR3 loop reads CASRRTSGTEQYF. DNA of the CDR3: TGTGCCAGCAGGCGGACTAGCGGGACCGAGCAGTACTTC.

This clonotype was observed a single time. One end of the junction fails to match germline, which may point to a read error. The chain carries TRBV27 and TRBJ2-7, with 9 bases that match TRBD2. Germline CDR1 reads MNHEY; CDR2 reads SMNVEV (reference sequence). The CDR3 consists of 13 residues. CDR3 DNA sequence: TGTACCAGCAGGACATCAGTAGCGGGAGATGAGTACTTC. As protein: CTSRTSVAGDEYF.

About this clonotype: At one boundary the junction diverges from the germline segment, which might be a read error. This rearrangement joins TRBV30 to TRBJ1-1, with D maybe TRBD1 (5 bases). The CDR3 contains 12 residues. Germline-derived CDR1 and CDR2 are GTSNPN and SVGIG (reference sequence). As DNA, the CDR3 is TGTGCCCTAGAGGGACTTAACACTAAAGCTTTCTTT. It encodes CALEGLNTKAFF.

A word on this clonotype: A read error may account for a junction end that differs from germline. The chain recombines TRBV28 with TRBJ2-7; 7 nucleotides agree with TRBD2. This CDR3 is 16 amino acids long. CDR1 and CDR2 (germline): MDHEN, SYDVKM. The CDR3 here is CASFTSVRTSNYEHYF. In DNA, the CDR3 is TGTGCCAGCTTCACTAGCGTGAGAACCTCCAACTACGAGCACTACTTC. Full variable domain (remainder filled in from reference TRBV28 and TRBJ2-7): DVKVTQSSRYLVKRTGEKVFLECVQDMDHENMFWYRQDPGLGLRLIYFSYDVKMKEKGDIPEGYSVSREKKERFSLILESASTNQTSMYLCASFTSVRTSNYEHYFGPGTRLTVT.

This clonotype has a count of ten or more. The chain recombines TRBV10-3 with TRBJ2-3; 10 bases fit TRBD1. CDR1 and CDR2 from the germline V gene are ENHRY and SYGVKD. CDR3 length: 15 residues. The ends lost 3 bases at V and 6 bases at J; junction bases unmatched: 6. The CDR3 DNA is TGTGCCATCAGTGAACCCGGGACAGGGGCCGATACGCAGTATTTT. Protein: CAISEPGTGADTQYF.

The chain combines TRBV29-1 with TRBJ2-7; 8 bases agree with TRBD2. The V gene end was trimmed by 6 bases and the J gene end by 0 bases; junction bases not matched to a gene: 1. CDR3 length: 12 residues. CDR1 SQVTM and CDR2 ANQGSEA come from the germline V gene. The CDR3 protein is CSVGGGSYEQYF. The CDR3 nucleotides read TGCAGCGTCGGGGGGGGCTCCTACGAGCAGTACTTC.

About this clonotype itself: At one end the junction does not follow the germline gene, possibly because of a read error. The CDR3 DNA reads TGCGTCAGCAGCCAGTCGGTCTGGCTGGGTGATCCCGATTATACGCAGTACTTT. Its translation: CVSSQSVWLGDPDYTQYF. The chain couples TRBV4-3 to TRBJ2-3; D unclear. This CDR3 has 18 residues. The germline gives CDR1 LGHNA, CDR2 YSLEER.

With respect to this clonotype: A read error may be the cause here, since a much bigger clone is one base away. The V and J genes are TRBV7-8 and TRBJ2-3; a possible D gene is TRBD2 (5 bases). Germline V gene sequence: CDR1 SGHVS, CDR2 FQNEAQ. The CDR3 contains 17 residues. The CDR3 nucleotides are TGTGCCAGCAGCTTAGAAGAGGCTAGCAGGAGCACAGATACGCGGTATTTT. Amino acids: CASSLEEASRSTDTRYF.

In its sample, this clonotype ranks as medium-sized. The V and J genes are TRBV4-1 and TRBJ2-3, with 8 positions matching TRBD1. The CDR3 extends over 16 amino acids. Germline assignment: CDR1 MGHRA and CDR2 YSYEKL. V lost 1 base, J lost 2 bases, and 5 bases stayed unmatched. The CDR3: CASSQVGTGNTDTQYF. In nucleotides, the CDR3 is TGCGCCAGCAGCCAAGTTGGGACAGGTAACACAGATACGCAGTATTTT.

As to this clonotype: A read error is likely, as this CDR3 ends without the conserved phenylalanine or tryptophan. V gene TRBV5-8 combines with J gene TRBJ1-1; no definite D call. The V gene lost 7 bases and the J gene lost 3 bases, with 16 bases spanning the gap. Germline CDR1 reads SGHTS; CDR2 reads YDEGEE. This CDR3 is built from 14 residues. Written as DNA, the CDR3 is TGTGCCAGCGGAGGAGGAGGTCGTCACACTGAAGCTTTCATT. Its translation is CASGGGGRHTEAFI.

Comments on this clonotype: This may arise from a read error, as a much more abundant clone is one base away. The CDR3 loop reads CNARGPSNYGYTF. CDR3 nucleotides: TGCAATGCTAGAGGACCGTCTAACTATGGCTACACCTTC. The V gene is TRBV20-1, the J gene TRBJ1-2; D unclear. The CDR3 covers 13 residues. Germline CDR1 reads DFQATT; CDR2 reads SNEGSKA (reference sequence).